The clone carrying this TCR beta chain showed up just a few times. Its antigen is as yet unknown. Synthesis of TCR cDNA relied on 5'RACE template switching, which attached a universal primer site and UMIs. TCRdb re-called the 5' RACE reads through MiXCR, storing one row per CDR3 protein. Here the sample spans under 200,000 distinct CDR3 sequences, 5.5% to 7.5% being singletons. Germline values: CDR1 SGHRS, CDR2 YFSETQ. The CDR3 has 14 residues. The germline V and J ends were trimmed by 3 bases and 2 bases, with 11 bases remaining between them. This specimen comes from a study of T cells after yellow fever vaccination. Regarding the study as a whole: Contaminating bulk clonotypes could be abundant in FACS-sorted repertoires.

The sequencing used CD4+ T cells sorted from PBMCs, collected about 5 days after the first yellow fever vaccination. The rearrangement links TRBV5-1 to TRBJ1-1, with unresolved D. This sequence was found in a man in his late teens or twenties who received the YFV17D yellow fever vaccine. The CDR3 sequence: CASSSMSPNTEAFF. In DNA form, the CDR3 reads TGCGCCAGCAGCTCAATGAGCCCTAACACTGAAGCTTTCTTT.